This T cell receptor (beta chain) derives from a study of radiation and T cells in renal cell carcinoma. Study findings and constraints: In blood, top tumor clones expanded by 2 weeks, shrinking by 4.

The sample's time point: baseline pretreatment blood. The treatment is: 15 Gy SBRT to primary tumor, nephrectomy 4 weeks later. Radiation-treated patients gave blood at baseline, week 2 and week 4. The repertoire was sequenced with immunoSEQ multiplex PCR; TCRdb's copy has only in-frame clones and lacks some. The sample contains 150,000 or so clones, about 87% of which appear only once. Of note for this clone: The target antigen is unknown.

V was pared by 2 bases and J by 2 bases, with 9 bases of the junction left unmatched. Germline assignment: CDR1 MNHEY and CDR2 SVGAGI. CDR3 length: 16 residues. The chain employs TRBV6-5 and TRBJ2-7; TRBD2 aligns across 7 bases. The TCR was taken from a woman in her seventies with renal cell carcinoma. The sequenced sample was blood, obtained from a patient whose treatment included radiotherapy and nephrectomy. The CDR3 nucleotides are TGTGCCAGCAGTTACACTCCCAGCGGGGTCGCCTACGAGCAGTACTTC. Protein product: CASSYTPSGVAYEQYF.